The rows below give T cell receptor beta chains drawn from one sample of a study of T cells in Graves' hyperthyroidism and ophthalmopathy. From the multiplex PCR reads, TCRdb called clonotypes with MiXCR, one entry per CDR3 protein. The repertoire includes fewer than 250,000 distinct CDR3 sequences, 17% of them detected once, and approximately 50% sits in the top ten. Sequenced: blood. These receptors all come from a man aged 45-65 years with Graves' hyperthyroidism. CDR3s include the opening cysteine and the closing phenylalanine or tryptophan. A D gene is named only where the DNA matches it firmly. Clone size is shown for a subset of rows, as once, few, many or a class of expanded clone.

CDR3 length | D gene | clone size | J gene | V gene | CDR3 protein | CDR3 DNA
13 | TRBD2 | many | TRBJ2-7 | TRBV11-2 | CASSLSGSYEQYF | TGTGCCAGCAGCTTAAGCGGGAGCTACGAGCAGTACTTC
13 | - | many | TRBJ1-1 | TRBV27 | CASATSVSTEAFF | TGTGCCAGCGCAACCAGTGTAAGCACTGAAGCTTTCTTT
16 | TRBD1 | - | TRBJ2-3 | TRBV9 | CASSLRQGQITDTQYF | TGTGCCAGCAGCCTTCGACAGGGGCAAATCACAGATACGCAGTATTTT
13 | - | many | TRBJ2-1 | TRBV11-2 | CASSSTQYNEQFF | TGTGCCAGCAGCTCAACTCAGTACAATGAGCAGTTCTTC
15 | - | many | TRBJ1-1 | TRBV6-1 | CASSVDSLPNAEAFF | TGTGCCAGCAGTGTTGACAGTCTCCCGAACGCTGAAGCTTTCTTT
15 | TRBD1 | - | TRBJ1-2 | TRBV18 | CASSPRTGGADGYTF | TGTGCCAGCTCACCTAGGACAGGGGGCGCAGATGGCTACACCTTC
16 | - | - | TRBJ2-5 | TRBV7-9 | CASSLAGRGSGETQYF | TGTGCCAGCAGCTTAGCGGGCAGGGGCTCGGGGGAGACCCAGTACTTC
15 | TRBD2 | few | TRBJ2-7 | TRBV20-1 | CNPQGLAGASYEQYF | TGCAACCCCCAGGGACTAGCGGGAGCCTCCTACGAGCAGTACTTC
13 | - | few | TRBJ2-7 | TRBV14 | CASSQERPYEQYF | TGTGCCAGCAGCCAAGAACGACCCTACGAGCAGTACTTC
16 | TRBD2 | many | TRBJ2-1 | TRBV20-1 | CSARDRVGGSNNEQFF | TGCAGTGCTAGAGATCGAGTGGGGGGGAGTAACAATGAGCAGTTCTTC
19 | - | many | TRBJ2-7 | TRBV6-2/TRBV6-3 | CASSYSALPGGTVPYEQYF | TGTGCCAGCAGTTACTCGGCCCTGCCTGGGGGCACGGTTCCCTACGAGCAGTACTTC
15 | TRBD1 | few | TRBJ2-1 | TRBV7-9 | CASSLGTGGIGEQFF | TGTGCCAGCAGCTTAGGGACAGGGGGGATCGGTGAGCAGTTCTTC
15 | - | many | TRBJ2-2 | TRBV5-1 | CASSGAEANTGELFF | TGCGCCAGCAGCGGAGCGGAGGCGAACACCGGGGAGCTGTTTTTT
10 | - | few | TRBJ2-1 | TRBV20-1 | CSAGKNEQFF | TGCAGTGCTGGCAAGAATGAGCAGTTCTTC
14 | TRBD1 | many | TRBJ1-1 | TRBV7-9 | CASSPLGGTVEAFF | TGTGCCAGCAGCCCGCTGGGCGGGACAGTAGAGGCTTTCTTT
15 | - | many | TRBJ1-5 | TRBV7-2 | CASSHTIQGNEPQHF | TGTGCCAGCAGCCACACAATACAGGGTAATGAGCCCCAGCATTTT
12 | - | many | TRBJ1-3 | TRBV12-3/TRBV12-4 | CASSPAGNTIYF | TGTGCCAGCAGCCCGGCAGGAAACACCATATATTTT
13 | - | many | TRBJ1-1 | TRBV24-1 | CATRTPENTEAFF | TGTGCCACCAGGACACCGGAGAACACTGAAGCTTTCTTT
14 | - | many | TRBJ1-4 | TRBV7-9 | CASSPEPTNEKLFF | TGTGCCAGCAGCCCCGAACCAACTAATGAAAAACTGTTTTTT
14 | - | many | TRBJ1-2 | TRBV7-2 | CASSLGRTNYGYTF | TGTGCCAGCAGCTTAGGGCGGACTAACTATGGCTACACCTTC
14 | - | many | TRBJ2-5 | TRBV6-1 | CASSEQGRQETQYF | TGTGCCAGCAGTGAACAGGGAAGGCAAGAGACCCAGTACTTC
12 | - | many | TRBJ2-7 | TRBV12-3/TRBV12-4 | CASSPTGTEQYF | TGTGCCAGCAGTCCAACAGGGACCGAGCAGTACTTC
15 | TRBD1 | many | TRBJ2-1 | TRBV7-2 | CASSSDRANYNEQFF | TGTGCCAGCAGCTCCGACAGGGCTAACTACAATGAGCAGTTCTTC
13 | TRBD2 | - | TRBJ2-7 | TRBV7-3 | CASGSGRLHEQYF | TGTGCCAGCGGTAGCGGGAGGCTCCACGAGCAGTACTTC
16 | - | - | TRBJ1-1 | TRBV11-3 | CASSRQMEESDTETFF | TGTGCCAGCAGCCGTCAAATGGAGGAGAGCGACACTGAAACTTTCTTT
16 | TRBD2 | - | TRBJ2-2 | TRBV11-3 | CASSKLAGVVTGELFF | TGTGCCAGCAGCAAACTAGCGGGAGTAGTAACCGGGGAGCTGTTTTTT
13 | - | many | TRBJ1-2 | TRBV5-1 | CASSLIPGDGYTF | TGCGCCAGCAGCTTGATCCCCGGGGATGGCTACACCTTC
15 | - | many | TRBJ1-1 | TRBV18 | CASSLPSGGWTEAFF | TGTGCCAGCTCACTACCGTCCGGGGGGTGGACTGAAGCTTTCTTT
15 | TRBD2 | many | TRBJ2-5 | TRBV11-3 | CASSLFSGLHETQYF | TGTGCCAGCAGCTTATTTAGCGGGCTCCATGAGACCCAGTACTTC
14 | - | many | TRBJ2-7 | TRBV2 | CASSDQVQEYEQYF | TGTGCCAGCAGTGACCAGGTCCAGGAATACGAGCAGTACTTC
16 | TRBD2 | many | TRBJ2-1 | TRBV11-2 | CASSLIAGGIYNEQFF | TGTGCCAGCAGCTTAATAGCGGGAGGGATTTACAATGAGCAGTTCTTC
14 | TRBD2 | many | TRBJ2-1 | TRBV20-1 | CSGPRGTSRYEQFF | TGCAGTGGACCAAGGGGGACTAGCAGATATGAGCAGTTCTTC
16 | TRBD1 | few | TRBJ1-6 | TRBV3-1 | CASSQNQGANNSPLHF | TGTGCCAGCAGTCAAAACCAGGGGGCGAATAATTCACCCCTCCACTTT
16 | - | few | TRBJ2-3 | TRBV13 | CASSLGGSRVTDTQYF | TGTGCCAGCAGCTTAGGAGGGAGTCGGGTCACAGATACGCAGTATTTT
15 | TRBD2 | many | TRBJ2-1 | TRBV2 | CASSDGTSDWVEQFF | TGTGCCAGCAGTGACGGGACTAGCGATTGGGTTGAGCAGTTCTTC
13 | - | many | TRBJ1-1 | TRBV10-3 | CAISPPGAPEAFF | TGTGCCATCAGCCCCCCGGGGGCCCCTGAAGCTTTCTTT
15 | - | few | TRBJ2-5 | TRBV5-1 | CASSPTLSAQETQYF | TGCGCCAGCAGCCCGACGTTGTCAGCCCAAGAGACCCAGTACTTC
15 | TRBD2 | few | TRBJ2-1 | TRBV14 | CASSRPGLAGREQFF | TGTGCCAGCAGCCGCCCGGGACTAGCGGGACGTGAGCAGTTCTTC
16 | - | - | TRBJ2-3 | TRBV9 | CASSVVTGASTDTQYF | TGTGCCAGCAGCGTAGTTACAGGAGCTAGCACAGATACGCAGTATTTT
14 | TRBD2 | many | TRBJ2-3 | TRBV12-3/TRBV12-4 | CASTLSGSADTQYF | TGTGCCAGCACCCTAAGCGGGAGTGCAGATACGCAGTATTTT
15 | - | many | TRBJ2-1 | TRBV20-1 | CSASLGRRPYNEQFF | TGCAGTGCTAGCTTAGGGCGGAGACCTTACAATGAGCAGTTCTTC
14 | - | many | TRBJ2-7 | TRBV28 | CASSLRPLSFEQYF | TGTGCCAGCAGTTTACGACCCCTCTCGTTCGAGCAGTACTTC
15 | TRBD2 | many | TRBJ2-1 | TRBV11-1 | CASSLSAGGYNEQFF | TGTGCCAGCAGCTTATCAGCGGGAGGGTACAATGAGCAGTTCTTC
15 | TRBD2 | - | TRBJ2-5 | TRBV20-1 | CSAEPGGRAGETQYF | TGCAGTGCCGAACCGGGCGGGAGGGCCGGGGAGACCCAGTACTTC
14 | - | few | TRBJ1-5 | TRBV7-2 | CASSLSGLDQPQHF | TGTGCCAGCAGCTTATCAGGGTTAGATCAGCCCCAGCATTTT
14 | - | many | TRBJ2-5 | TRBV7-2 | CASSLDTSRETQYF | TGTGCCAGCAGCTTAGATACCAGTCGGGAGACCCAGTACTTC
13 | TRBD1 | many | TRBJ2-1 | TRBV11-3 | CASSFTGDNEQFF | TGTGCCAGCAGCTTTACAGGGGACAATGAGCAGTTCTTC
18 | TRBD2 | - | TRBJ2-1 | TRBV4-1 | CASSHPLAGGPSYNEQFF | TGCGCCAGCAGCCACCCCCTAGCGGGAGGGCCCTCCTACAATGAGCAGTTCTTC
13 | TRBD1 | many | TRBJ1-2 | TRBV6-1 | CASSEMGQGADTF | TGTGCCAGCAGTGAAATGGGACAGGGAGCGGACACCTTC
16 | - | many | TRBJ2-2 | TRBV28 | CASSFPLVGHTGELFF | TGTGCCAGCAGTTTCCCCTTAGTCGGTCACACCGGGGAGCTGTTTTTT
15 | - | once | TRBJ2-7 | TRBV6-1 | CASRPSWDGTYEQYF | TGTGCCAGCAGGCCATCCTGGGACGGGACCTACGAGCAGTACTTC
14 | - | - | TRBJ1-1 | TRBV24-1 | CAISNGGSDTEAFF | TGTGCCATCAGTAATGGGGGGTCTGACACTGAAGCTTTCTTT
13 | - | many | TRBJ1-5 | TRBV12-3/TRBV12-4 | CASSLTSNQPQHF | TGTGCCAGCAGTTTAACTAGCAATCAGCCCCAGCATTTT
13 | TRBD2 | - | TRBJ2-7 | TRBV7-9 | CASSLAGLAEQYF | TGTGCCAGCAGCTTAGCGGGACTAGCCGAGCAGTACTTC
14 | - | once | TRBJ2-7 | TRBV7-9 | CASSIRSSSYEQYF | TGTGCCAGTAGTATTCGGAGCAGCTCCTACGAGCAGTACTTC